Sequencing of this TCR beta chain was carried out in a study of blood T cell repertoires in COVID-19 (dated by TCRdb to between 2020 and 2021). For the wider study: The collaborator samples originated in the United States, Italy and Spain and spanned the acute and convalescent phases of COVID-19. Where HLA class I and class II types were available, the types were taken from metadata supplied by the sample provider, not from assay-based typing. The prospective study material was composed of cDNA or gDNA derived from T cells, B-cell-depleted T cells, or PBMCs. A freely available public database, intended as a resource for researchers studying the immune response to SARS-CoV-2, is where the repertoires were released. A de-identified subject ID, COVID-19 status, age in years and sex were almost always included in the sample metadata. Samples were obtained from the ongoing ImmuneRACE study (first 160 participants) and from roughly 1,300 subjects provided by 6 global collaborators. Subjects who had been exposed to COVID-19, were actively infected with it, or had recovered from it provided the deeply sampled blood TCRbeta repertoires that made up the dataset. Beyond this particular receptor, the publication reports: How much clinical and demographic metadata was included differed by source and by participant, and the metadata was provided uncurated.

TCRbeta CDR3 regions were amplified from genomic DNA by means of the immunoSEQ Assay, a bias-controlled multiplex PCR. The study's own analysis went as follows. Nucleated cell counts per sample were estimated from amplification of reference gene primers within the assay. To quantify the absolute abundance of each unique TCRbeta CDR3 rearrangement, sequence reads were collapsed and filtered. For each sample, productive Simpson clonality was calculated as the square root of Simpson's diversity index across productive rearrangements. The table comes from immuneACCESS by way of TCRdb, which keeps in-frame sequences with V and J called. Part of the clones is missing from these tables; in studies checked, under half for an unresolved V gene and the rest for unknown reasons. D and trimming were read from the DNA, whereas the V and J calls and clone size are those reported in that table. This sample gives about 150,000 clones in total; over 70% of them show up just once. The ten largest make up 35% to 40% of the sample.

With respect to this clone: Its antigen is currently not known. The input lacks base qualities; no much larger clone sits a single base away.

A second Seattle source provided samples from volunteer blood donors who had recovered from COVID-19. The collaborating institutions used their own protocols to collect whole blood in K2EDTA tubes. For TCRbeta analysis, collaborator samples were shipped as frozen whole blood, as isolated PBMCs, or as DNA extracted from either sample type. V trim: 8 bases; J trim: 7 bases; unmatched bases: 8. There are 13 amino acids in the CDR3, from cysteine to phenylalanine inclusive. CDR3 DNA only is kept here, 39 bases in frame from base 1. From the germline V gene, CDR1 is MNHEY and CDR2 is SVGAGI. This clonotype was sampled from a man aged 45-65 years who had recovered from COVID-19. Sequenced: peripheral blood. The rearrangement combines TRBV6-5 with TRBJ1-5; 7 bases in the middle match TRBD1. The CDR3 in this case is CASRGGAGQPQHF. The nucleotide sequence reads TGTGCCAGCCGAGGGGGCGCTGGCCAGCCCCAGCATTTT.